Detailed here is one T cell receptor beta chain. Its matching antigen is unknown. The assay that was used to sequence DNA from cultured CD4+ T cells was the Oncomine TCR Beta short-read assay. Each CDR3 protein is one row after TCRdb ran MiXCR on the PCR reads. The table records about 13,000 distinct CDR3 sequences, 40% to 45% of them present only once. CDR1 KGHSH and CDR2 LQKENI come from the germline V gene. Trimming cost V 6 bases and J 2 bases; bases outside gene matches: 5. The length of the CDR3 is 14 residues. The data stem from a study of vaccination and CD4 T cells after COVID-19. About the research overall: The convalescents, six males and four females, included two who were Hispanic. Collection of post-COVID samples occurred a median around 94 days after diagnosis, spanning a range of 35 to 161.

Whole-study findings and limits: Researchers report that 304 of 307 vaccine-specific clones in convalescent patients proved spike mono-reactive.

The treatment here: approximately 10-day PBMC culture with coronavirus spike peptide pools or control peptides (ViraFEST assay). Peptide-pool expansion of antigen-specific T cells preceded TCR sequencing in ViraFEST. The sample taken for sequencing was CD4+ T cells from blood, cultured in vitro. The receptor was derived from a human donor who had recovered from COVID-19. V gene TRBV18 combines with J gene TRBJ2-3, with 7 bases matching TRBD1. CDR3 sequence: CASSQGQDTDTQYF. The CDR3 DNA is TGTGCCAGCTCGCAAGGACAGGACACAGATACGCAGTATTTT.